A single sample is the source of the 22 T cell receptor beta chains below, sequenced in a study of T cells after posttransplantation cyclophosphamide. This table comes from immunoSEQ multiplex PCR, and its TCRdb copy is limited to in-frame clones, with some not included. The sample shows thousands of clones, around 82% of them seen only once. A marrow graft followed busulfan-fludarabine conditioning, with cyclophosphamide on days +3 and +4. The input for sequencing was CD4+ T cells sorted from blood, taken about 1,200 days after allogeneic stem cell transplant with posttransplant cyclophosphamide. These receptors came from a female patient between 35 and 55 years old who received an allogeneic stem cell transplant from a related donor, was CMV-positive, and had no GVHD. The graft donor may account for some of the T cells.

V gene TRBV14 combines with J gene TRBJ2-1, with D perhaps matching TRBD2 (6 bases). Trimming took 3 bases from V and 10 from J, leaving 16 bases between them. Per germline, CDR1 SGHDN and CDR2 FVKESK. This CDR3 is built from 14 residues. DNA of the CDR3: TGTGCCAGCAGCCACCCAGGGACTCGTCGGGAGCAGTTCTTC. Its translation is CASSHPGTRREQFF.

This chain connects TRBV14 to TRBJ1-1; no definite D call. This CDR3 region has 14 residues. Germline V gene lookup returns CDR1 SGHDN and CDR2 FVKESK. Deletions cut 5 bases from V and 1 base from J, with 11 bases between. The CDR3 DNA follows: TGTGCCAGCAGCTCCCTGGCGGGGAACACTGAAGCTTTCTTT. This codes for CASSSLAGNTEAFF.

This chain connects TRBV11-2 to TRBJ2-5; 8 bases match TRBD2. V dropped 5 bases and J dropped 1; count of bases not matched to a gene: 6. CDR3 length: 15 amino acids. Germline V lookup: CDR1 SGHAT, CDR2 FQNNGV. DNA for the CDR3: TGTGCCAGCAGCCCGAGCGGGAGACCCCAAGAGACCCAGTACTTC. It yields the protein CASSPSGRPQETQYF.

This chain links TRBV20-1 with TRBJ1-1, with D unresolved. The V gene's germline CDR1 is DFQATT and CDR2 SNEGSKA (reference sequence). This CDR3 has 11 amino acids. V was pared by 7 bases and J by 3 bases, with 9 bases between. CDR3 in DNA: TGCAGTGGAACGAGGGACACTGAAGCTTTCTTT. This codes for CSGTRDTEAFF.

This clone appeared once. The gene calls are TRBV6-5 and TRBJ2-7; 10 bases are shared with TRBD1. Germline values: CDR1 MNHEY, CDR2 SVGAGI. The CDR3 loop spans 13 amino acids. The junction had 3 bases not matched to a gene; V was cut back by 5 bases and J by 5 bases. Here the CDR3 reads CASSRGTGDEQYF. DNA for the CDR3: TGTGCCAGCAGTCGGGGGACAGGGGACGAGCAGTACTTC.

J is TRBJ2-1 and V is TRBV14; 10 bases agree with TRBD2. Trimming took 2 bases from V and 2 from J; bases not matched to a gene: 3. Per the germline V gene, CDR1 is SGHDN and CDR2 is FVKESK. There are 16 residues in the CDR3. CDR3 DNA sequence: TGTGCCAGCAGCCAAACGAGCGGGGGGGCCTACAATGAGCAGTTCTTC. Protein product: CASSQTSGGAYNEQFF.

The gene calls are TRBV18 and TRBJ2-3; perhaps TRBD2 as D (6 bases). The length of the CDR3 is 15 residues. The V gene lost 3 bases and the J gene lost 6 bases, with 16 bases spanning the gap. Germline assignment: CDR1 KGHSH and CDR2 LQKENI. The CDR3 sequence is CASSPKGRTTDTQYF. CDR3 sequence (DNA): TGTGCCAGCTCACCTAAGGGTCGGACTACCGATACGCAGTATTTT.

V usage is TRBV10-2 and J usage is TRBJ2-3; 9 positions agree with TRBD1. The ends lost 2 bases at V and 2 bases at J; junction bases unmatched: 26. CDR1 WSHSY and CDR2 SAAADI come from the germline V gene. CDR3 size: 23 residues. In nucleotides, the CDR3 is TGCGCCAGCAGTGAGAGGTGGTCTCCTCGCAATCGCCAGGACAGGGGTGACACAGATACGCAGTATTTT. Translation: CASSERWSPRNRQDRGDTDTQYF.

The chain is built from TRBV5-1 and TRBJ2-3, with 10 bases aligning to TRBD1. The germline gives CDR1 SGHRS, CDR2 YFSETQ. This CDR3 region has 16 residues. With 2 bases clipped from V and 2 bases from J, the junction kept 5 bases outside the gene matches. The CDR3 region is CASSFGTGASTDTQYF. CDR3 coding DNA: TGCGCCAGCAGCTTCGGGACAGGGGCTTCCACAGATACGCAGTATTTT.

The chain is built from TRBV7-6 and TRBJ1-5, with D possibly being TRBD1 (6 bases). CDR1 and CDR2 from the germline V gene are SGHVS and FNYEAQ. V was pared by 5 bases and J by 2 bases, with 16 bases between. The CDR3 covers 16 residues. The CDR3 spells CASSRGGGMGNQPQHF. The CDR3 coding sequence is TGTGCCAGCAGCCGAGGGGGGGGTATGGGCAATCAGCCCCAGCATTTT. Drawing the rest from reference TRBV7-6 and TRBJ1-5, the complete variable domain is GAGVSQSPRYKVTKRGQDVALRCDPISGHVSLYWYRQALGQGPEFLTYFNYEAQQDKSGLPNDRFSAERPEGSISTLTIQRTEQRDSAMYRCASSRGGGMGNQPQHFGDGTRLSIL.

The chain carries TRBV6-1 and TRBJ1-2; TRBD1 might be the D (5 bases). Trimming removed 3 bases from V and 4 bases from J, with 15 bases in between. The CDR3 loop spans 15 amino acids. The germline CDR1 and CDR2 sequences are MNHNS and SASEGT. CDR3 nucleotide sequence: TGTGCCAGCAGTGACCGCCCGACAGCGATCTATGGCTACACCTTC. Its protein product is CASSDRPTAIYGYTF.

The chain joins TRBV6-1 to TRBJ1-2; D is perhaps TRBD1 (6 bases). The CDR3 covers 15 residues. The germline CDR1 and CDR2 sequences are MNHNS and SASEGT. V lost 4 bases to trimming and J lost 4 bases, with 16 bases between them. CDR3 in DNA: TGTGCCAGCAGTGCTTATCGGGGGGCAGGCTATGGCTACACCTTC. This encodes CASSAYRGAGYGYTF.

In its sample, this clone is medium-sized. The chain has TRBV6-5 and TRBJ1-6; 11 bases align to TRBD1. Trimming cost V 5 bases and J 7 bases; bases outside gene matches: 4. The CDR3 has 15 residues. Germline V gene data show CDR1 as MNHEY and CDR2 as SVGAGI. The CDR3 spells CASSRGQGVNSPLHF. The CDR3 nucleotides are TGTGCCAGCAGTAGGGGACAGGGGGTAAATTCACCCCTCCACTTT.

The chain has TRBV7-8 and TRBJ2-1, with D possibly TRBD1 on 6 matching bases. The CDR3 has 16 amino acids. The germline CDR1 and CDR2 sequences are SGHVS and FQNEAQ. V was cut by 5 bases and J by 1 base, with 15 bases left in between. The CDR3 DNA reads as TGTGCCAGCAGCGCGTACAGGGCCGGTTCCTACAATGAGCAGTTCTTC. It encodes CASSAYRAGSYNEQFF.

By proportion, this clone is medium-sized. The rearrangement uses TRBV6-5 and TRBJ1-2; possibly TRBD1 for D (6 bases). Germline CDR1 and CDR2: MNHEY and SVGAGI. This CDR3 is built from 14 residues. V lost 4 bases, J lost 7 bases, and 16 bases lay in between. CDR3 nucleotide sequence: TGTGCCAGCAGTTTTAGACAGGCCCCGGGTGGCTACACCTTC. Protein sequence: CASSFRQAPGGYTF.

The V call is TRBV27, the J call TRBJ2-3; TRBD2 aligns across 9 bases. CDR1 MNHEY and CDR2 SMNVEV come from the germline V gene (reference sequence). There are 15 residues in the CDR3. The V gene end was trimmed by 5 bases and the J gene end by 4 bases; junction bases not matched to a gene: 7. The DNA of the CDR3 is TGTGCCAGCAGTAGCTGGGGACTAGCCTCAGATACGCAGTATTTT. Protein: CASSSWGLASDTQYF.

The chain uses TRBV7-2 and TRBJ2-1; D remains ambiguous. The CDR3 has 13 residues. Trimming cost V 5 bases and J 5 bases, with 10 bases left between them. Germline loops: CDR1 SGHTA, CDR2 FQGNSA. The CDR3, as DNA: TGTGCCAGCAGCCCAAGCCTTGACAATGAGCAGTTCTTC. This sequence encodes CASSPSLDNEQFF.

The rearrangement links TRBV5-6 to TRBJ1-5, with D maybe TRBD1 (6 bases). The CDR3 runs 13 residues. V was shortened by 1 base and J by 6 bases, with 8 bases between the two germline ends. Germline CDR1 is SGHDT and CDR2 is YYEEEE. The CDR3 DNA reads TGTGCCAGCAGCTTGTCAGGGGTTCAGCCCCAGCATTTT. Its translation: CASSLSGVQPQHF. Full variable domain (remainder filled in from reference TRBV5-6 and TRBJ1-5): DAGVTQSPTHLIKTRGQQVTLRCSPKSGHDTVSWYQQALGQGPQFIFQYYEEEERQRGNFPDRFSGHQFPNYSSELNVNALLLGDSALYLCASSLSGVQPQHFGDGTRLSIL.

J is TRBJ2-5 and V is TRBV7-2, with a weak D call TRBD1 (6 bases). The CDR3 is 13 amino acids. V lost 4 bases, J lost 5 bases, and 11 bases lay in between. Per the germline V gene, CDR1 is SGHTA and CDR2 is FQGNSA. CDR3 nucleotide sequence: TGTGCCAGCAGCTCCAGGGGACCTGAGACCCAGTACTTC. It encodes CASSSRGPETQYF.

V gene TRBV5-4 combines with J gene TRBJ1-6, with 9 bases lining up with TRBD1. With 5 bases clipped from V and 10 bases from J, the junction kept 10 bases outside the gene matches. This CDR3 spans 15 amino acids. Germline V gene data show CDR1 as SGHNT and CDR2 as YYREEE (reference sequence). The CDR3: CASSLTGGIGSPLHF. The CDR3, as DNA: TGTGCCAGCAGTCTGACAGGGGGAATCGGATCACCCCTCCACTTT.

This sequence joins TRBV12-5 and TRBJ1-3, with D possibly TRBD1 on 5 matching bases. V lost 0 bases and J lost 2, with 8 bases in between. The CDR3 length is 15 residues. Germline CDR1 and CDR2: LGHNT and FRNRAP. The CDR3 region has the DNA TGTGCTAGTGGTTTGGTAAGGGGAACTGGAAACACCATATATTTT. Translated, it gives CASGLVRGTGNTIYF.

With regard to this clone: At one boundary the junction diverges from the germline segment, which might be a read error. The chain's CDR3 is CAGSEGRGPNQPQHF. In nucleotides, the CDR3 is TGTGCCGGCAGTGAAGGCAGGGGGCCCAATCAGCCCCAGCATTTT. The V call is TRBV6-1, the J call TRBJ1-5; TRBD1 agrees at 8 bases. Germline CDR1 is MNHNS and CDR2 is SASEGT. The CDR3 has 15 residues.